These 12 T cell receptor beta chains came from one sample sequenced in a study of cytomegalovirus exposure and HLA in healthy donors. The PCR was carried out with 60 Vbeta primers and 13 Jbeta primers. Libraries were prepared by immunoSEQ multiplex PCR; TCRdb keeps only in-frame clonotypes and omits some of them. The data hold some 200,000 clones, with approximately 85% observed a single time. Sequencing was carried out using PBMCs. These receptors came from a woman aged 45-65 years in good health and CMV-seropositive.

This sequence joins TRBV6-6 and TRBJ1-3, with D possibly TRBD1 on 6 matching bases. V lost 0 bases and J lost 4, with 10 bases in between. The CDR3 length is 15 residues. The germline V gene encodes CDR1 MNHNY and CDR2 SVGAGI (reference sequence). The CDR3, as DNA: TGTGCCAGCAGTTACTCGGCAGGGGCAGGAAACACCATATATTTT. This codes for CASSYSAGAGNTIYF.

The chain is built from TRBV19 and TRBJ2-7; TRBD1 is a possible D gene (6 bases). Germline V gives CDR1 LNHDA, CDR2 SQIVND (reference sequence). The CDR3 extends over 16 amino acids. The V gene lost 5 bases and the J gene lost 0 bases, with 17 bases spanning the gap. The CDR3 DNA reads TGTGCCAGTAGTTCGTGGACAGCGCAGGACTCCTACGAGCAGTACTTC. It is translated as CASSSWTAQDSYEQYF.

This clone has just one count. J is TRBJ2-3 and V is TRBV5-1, with 8 positions matching TRBD1. The J segment lost 4 bases and the V segment lost 3 bases, leaving 7 bases of the junction unmatched. Germline loops: CDR1 SGHRS, CDR2 YFSETQ. The CDR3 has 15 residues. CDR3 in amino acids: CASSYQGARADTQYF. The CDR3 coding sequence is TGCGCCAGCAGCTACCAGGGGGCGCGCGCAGATACGCAGTATTTT.

The rearrangement links TRBV5-6 to TRBJ1-6; 7 nucleotides align to TRBD1. V trimming: 4 bases; J trimming: 10 bases; junction bases outside the gene matches: 5. The CDR3 spans 13 residues. The germline V gene has CDR1 SGHDT and CDR2 YYEEEE. The CDR3 loop is CASSLDRWSPLHF. The CDR3 bases are TGTGCCAGCAGCCTGGACAGGTGGTCACCCCTCCACTTT.

This chain joins TRBV2 and TRBJ2-7; weak D call: TRBD1 (6 bases). CDR1 is SNHLY and CDR2 is FYNNEI in the germline V gene. Trimming pared 5 bases from V and 0 bases from J, leaving 11 bases between. The CDR3 covers 14 residues. Written as DNA, the CDR3 is TGTGCCAGCAGTTCGCAGGGGCCCTCCTACGAGCAGTACTTC. As protein: CASSSQGPSYEQYF. Complete variable domain (other parts from reference TRBV2 and TRBJ2-7): EPEVTQTPSHQVTQMGQEVILRCVPISNHLYFYWYRQILGQKVEFLVSFYNNEISEKSEIFDDQFSVERPDGSNFTLKIRSTKLEDSAMYFCASSSQGPSYEQYFGPGTRLTVT.

The chain links TRBV27 to TRBJ2-3; 8 bases fit TRBD1. V was pared by 5 bases and J by 1 base, with 11 bases of the junction left unmatched. The CDR3 is 17 amino acids. Germline V gene lookup returns CDR1 MNHEY and CDR2 SMNVEV (reference sequence). This CDR3 reads CASSPSRDRRGTDTQYF. The CDR3 bases are TGTGCCAGCAGTCCATCCCGGGACAGGAGGGGCACAGATACGCAGTATTTT.

The chain combines TRBV5-1 with TRBJ2-2; D perhaps matches TRBD2 (7 bases). V was shortened by 3 bases and J by 7 bases, with 16 bases between the two germline ends. This CDR3 is 15 amino acids long. The germline CDR1 and CDR2 sequences are SGHRS and YFSETQ. The CDR3 bases are TGCGCCAGCAGCTCTAGGGGGGGGCCCAACGGGGAGCTGTTTTTT. This codes for CASSSRGGPNGELFF.

V usage is TRBV28 and J usage is TRBJ1-1, with 7 bases matching TRBD1. CDR1 is MDHEN, CDR2 SYDVKM, per germline. V lost 10 bases and J lost 9; bases outside the gene matches: 11. This CDR3 region has 12 residues. The CDR3 DNA sequence: TGTGCCATCGGAATACCAGGGGGAAAAGCTTTCTTT. It yields the protein CAIGIPGGKAFF.

There are a few counts of this clone. This chain links TRBV6-6 with TRBJ2-7, with TRBD2 matching over 9 bases. The V gene's germline CDR1 is MNHNY and CDR2 SVGAGI (reference sequence). CDR3 length: 14 amino acids. J gave up 0 bases and V 7 bases, and 4 bases lay outside the gene matches. CDR3 residues: CASKKGLASYEQYF. CDR3 in DNA: TGTGCCAGCAAGAAGGGACTAGCCTCCTACGAGCAGTACTTC.

V usage is TRBV15 and J usage is TRBJ1-1; no clear D. Trimming cost V 0 bases and J 0 bases, with 8 bases left between them. Germline CDR1 and CDR2: LNHNV and YYDKDF (reference sequence). The CDR3 totals 15 residues. CDR3 DNA: TGTGCCACCAGCAGAGAGGGGAGCATGAACACTGAAGCTTTCTTT. This encodes CATSREGSMNTEAFF.

This sequence joins TRBV11-2 and TRBJ2-5; the match to TRBD2 covers 9 bases. The CDR3 length is 16 residues. CDR1 is SGHAT, CDR2 FQNNGV, per germline. Losses at the gene ends were 5 bases for V and 5 bases for J; bases not matched to a gene: 12. CDR3 DNA sequence: TGTGCCAGCAGCCAGAATAGCGGGAGCCTGGGGGAGACCCAGTACTTC. Its protein is CASSQNSGSLGETQYF.

A note on this clone: At one end the junction does not follow the germline gene, possibly because of a read error. This chain uses TRBV7-9 with TRBJ1-6; D ambiguous. Germline CDR1 SEHNR, CDR2 FQNEAQ (reference sequence). The CDR3 is made up of 14 amino acids. In DNA, the CDR3 is TGTTCCAGCAGCTTGACGGCGGATTATTCACCCCTCCACTTT. It specifies CSSSLTADYSPLHF. Full variable domain (remainder filled in from reference TRBV7-9 and TRBJ1-6): DTGVSQNPRHKITKRGQNVTFRCDPISEHNRLYWYRQTLGQGPEFLTYFQNEAQLEKSRLLSDRFSAERPKGSFSTLEIQRTEQGDSAMYLCSSSLTADYSPLHFGNGTRLTVT.